A selection of T cell receptor beta chains follows, all from one sample in a study of blood T cell repertoires in COVID-19. Produced via immunoSEQ multiplex PCR; TCRdb's table is partial and in-frame only. The sample holds 150,000 to 200,000 clones, 88% seen once. Material: PBMCs or T cells enriched from blood (not recorded which). These receptors all come from a woman in her forties or fifties who had recovered from COVID-19. Both conserved end residues are trimmed from each CDR3. The order of the fields is J gene, clone size, V gene, CDR3 length, CDR3 protein. The listing skips clone size in some rows; elsewhere it reads once, few, many or a size class.

J gene: TRBJ1-4; clone size: .; V gene: TRBV27; CDR3 length: 13; CDR3 protein: ASSLSSRGSEKLF
J gene: TRBJ1-6; clone size: .; V gene: TRBV10-2; CDR3 length: 13; CDR3 protein: ASSESDRDGSPLH
J gene: TRBJ1-3; clone size: .; V gene: TRBV5-4; CDR3 length: 13; CDR3 protein: ASSLQGGGGNTIY
J gene: TRBJ1-6; clone size: .; V gene: TRBV7-9; CDR3 length: 12; CDR3 protein: ASSLQGNGSPLH
J gene: TRBJ1-2; clone size: few; V gene: TRBV7-2; CDR3 length: 12; CDR3 protein: ASSLNPLNYGYT
J gene: TRBJ2-1; clone size: medium-sized; V gene: TRBV21-1; CDR3 length: 19; CDR3 protein: ASSRDTLDRGRSSSYNEQF
J gene: TRBJ1-5; clone size: .; V gene: TRBV3-1/TRBV3-2; CDR3 length: 11; CDR3 protein: ASSQQRDQPQH
J gene: TRBJ1-2; clone size: .; V gene: TRBV7-2; CDR3 length: 13; CDR3 protein: ASSPNWRRFYGYT
J gene: TRBJ1-5; clone size: .; V gene: TRBV18; CDR3 length: 14; CDR3 protein: ASSQTGTGGNQPQH
J gene: TRBJ2-7; clone size: few; V gene: TRBV5-6; CDR3 length: 10; CDR3 protein: ASSSTGREQY
J gene: TRBJ1-5; clone size: .; V gene: TRBV6-2/TRBV6-3; CDR3 length: 18; CDR3 protein: ASSNPGTGSVRGSNQPQH
J gene: TRBJ2-5; clone size: .; V gene: TRBV5-8; CDR3 length: 11; CDR3 protein: ASSSTGRETQY
J gene: TRBJ2-1; clone size: .; V gene: TRBV9; CDR3 length: 10; CDR3 protein: ASSFRGNEQF
J gene: TRBJ1-5; clone size: few; V gene: TRBV19; CDR3 length: 13; CDR3 protein: ASSGTPYSNQPQH
J gene: TRBJ2-3; clone size: .; V gene: TRBV19; CDR3 length: 12; CDR3 protein: ASRTSGASDTQY
J gene: TRBJ1-2; clone size: .; V gene: TRBV12-3/TRBV12-4; CDR3 length: 11; CDR3 protein: ASSLTGAYGYT
J gene: TRBJ2-1; clone size: .; V gene: TRBV3-1/TRBV3-2; CDR3 length: 14; CDR3 protein: ASNQGWRGNYNEQF
J gene: TRBJ1-1; clone size: .; V gene: TRBV19; CDR3 length: 16; CDR3 protein: ASSIRKGQGGDTAEAF
J gene: TRBJ2-3; clone size: .; V gene: TRBV18; CDR3 length: 16; CDR3 protein: ASSARQTSGGASDTQY
J gene: TRBJ1-1; clone size: .; V gene: TRBV5-1; CDR3 length: 11; CDR3 protein: ASTLSRSTEAF
J gene: TRBJ2-7; clone size: .; V gene: TRBV11-3; CDR3 length: 11; CDR3 protein: ASSSGGAYEQY
J gene: TRBJ2-7; clone size: .; V gene: TRBV29-1; CDR3 length: 11; CDR3 protein: SVDAGPPYEQY
J gene: TRBJ2-3; clone size: .; V gene: TRBV11-3; CDR3 length: 12; CDR3 protein: ASSFDRRGDTQY
J gene: TRBJ2-7; clone size: .; V gene: TRBV6-1; CDR3 length: 15; CDR3 protein: ASSELRKRGDHYEQY
J gene: TRBJ1-4; clone size: .; V gene: TRBV6-5; CDR3 length: 14; CDR3 protein: ASSSTLAGAGEKLF
J gene: TRBJ2-7; clone size: .; V gene: TRBV18; CDR3 length: 11; CDR3 protein: ASSLSSSNEQY
J gene: TRBJ2-5; clone size: .; V gene: TRBV24-1; CDR3 length: 11; CDR3 protein: ATSDQARETQY
J gene: TRBJ2-2; clone size: few; V gene: TRBV3-1/TRBV3-2; CDR3 length: 14; CDR3 protein: ASSPKGLLNTGELF
J gene: TRBJ1-1; clone size: .; V gene: TRBV7-3; CDR3 length: 11; CDR3 protein: ASSLNRGTEAF
J gene: TRBJ1-1; clone size: once; V gene: TRBV28; CDR3 length: 10; CDR3 protein: ASRTTGMGAF
J gene: TRBJ2-7; clone size: .; V gene: TRBV10-2; CDR3 length: 11; CDR3 protein: ASRGQGSYEQY
J gene: TRBJ2-2; clone size: .; V gene: TRBV12-3/TRBV12-4; CDR3 length: 10; CDR3 protein: ASSLELGELF
J gene: TRBJ1-1; clone size: .; V gene: TRBV6-1; CDR3 length: 13; CDR3 protein: ASSEADRLNTEAF
J gene: TRBJ1-6; clone size: .; V gene: TRBV7-9; CDR3 length: 15; CDR3 protein: ASSSDPGQVINSPLH
J gene: TRBJ1-4; clone size: .; V gene: TRBV14; CDR3 length: 14; CDR3 protein: ASSFGGTVTNEKLF
J gene: TRBJ2-7; clone size: .; V gene: TRBV29-1; CDR3 length: 10; CDR3 protein: SVKPSPYEQY
J gene: TRBJ1-6; clone size: .; V gene: TRBV5-1; CDR3 length: 14; CDR3 protein: ASSSVTASNNSPLH
J gene: TRBJ1-2; clone size: .; V gene: TRBV13; CDR3 length: 13; CDR3 protein: ASSSTGGLGNGYT
J gene: TRBJ1-5; clone size: .; V gene: TRBV4-1; CDR3 length: 13; CDR3 protein: ASRTGKGSNQPQH
J gene: TRBJ1-2; clone size: .; V gene: TRBV10-3; CDR3 length: 12; CDR3 protein: AISEFGGAYGYT
J gene: TRBJ2-5; clone size: .; V gene: TRBV7-3; CDR3 length: 12; CDR3 protein: ASSPRGYQETQY
J gene: TRBJ2-1; clone size: once; V gene: TRBV5-6; CDR3 length: 16; CDR3 protein: ASSLFPPSGHAYNEQF
J gene: TRBJ1-3; clone size: .; V gene: TRBV7-2; CDR3 length: 14; CDR3 protein: ASSRGGENSGNTIY
J gene: TRBJ2-1; clone size: few; V gene: TRBV7-6; CDR3 length: 12; CDR3 protein: ASGLAGGPSEQF
J gene: TRBJ2-2; clone size: .; V gene: TRBV6-4; CDR3 length: 13; CDR3 protein: ASSTSGGFTGELF
J gene: TRBJ1-2; clone size: .; V gene: TRBV5-6; CDR3 length: 15; CDR3 protein: ASSGMGQGDTNYGYT
J gene: TRBJ2-7; clone size: .; V gene: TRBV6-2/TRBV6-3; CDR3 length: 11; CDR3 protein: ASSYQGSYEQY
J gene: TRBJ1-2; clone size: few; V gene: TRBV11-2; CDR3 length: 14; CDR3 protein: ASSLVGADRGHGYT
J gene: TRBJ2-2; clone size: .; V gene: TRBV5-4; CDR3 length: 14; CDR3 protein: ASSLMARGQTGELF
J gene: TRBJ1-2; clone size: few; V gene: TRBV11-3; CDR3 length: 12; CDR3 protein: ASSVKGAHYGYT
J gene: TRBJ1-2; clone size: .; V gene: TRBV11-3; CDR3 length: 12; CDR3 protein: ASSQDRLNYGYT
J gene: TRBJ1-4; clone size: .; V gene: TRBV6-5; CDR3 length: 12; CDR3 protein: ASGIGGISEKLF